These T cell receptor delta chains were read from a single sample in a study of Vδ1+ human thymocytes. TCRdb fed the multiplex PCR reads into CATT to redo clone calling. Of more than 50,000 delta-chain clones in the sample, around 15% were seen once. Sequencing was carried out using Vdelta1+ gamma-delta thymocytes from the thymus. These receptors were obtained from a boy younger than two who had congenital heart surgery. Each CDR3 is given with its conserved first and last residue. A D gene is named only where the DNA matches it firmly. Clone size is not always given. Where it is, it says once, few, many or a class for expanded clones.

>TRDV1|-|TRDD3|TRDJ1
TGTGCTCTTGGGGACCCGGGGCACCCTTGGTGGGGGATAAAATCCCTCATCTTT
CALGDPGHPWWGIKSLIF
>TRDV2|-|TRDD3|TRDJ1
TGTGCCAATACTGGGGGATACGAGGTATCCACCGATAAACTCATCTTT
CANTGGYEVSTDKLIF
>TRDV1|few|TRDD3|TRDJ1
TGTGCTCTTGGGGACCTAAGTCGTGACGCTCATGTACTGGGGGTCCTCACCGATAAACTCATCTTT
CALGDLSRDAHVLGVLTDKLIF
>TRDV1|few|-|TRDJ1
TGTGCTCTTGGGGAACTCAAACGATCTTCCGAGAAACTCATCTTT
CALGELKRSSEKLIF
>TRDV1|few|TRDD3|TRDJ1
TGTGCTCTTGGGGAACTCCCCTCCGGACGGTACTGGGGGGGATGCACCGATAAACTCATCTTT
CALGELPSGRYWGGCTDKLIF
>TRDV1|-|TRDD3|TRDJ1
TGTGCTCTTGGGGACCCTCCTTGGGTCTACTGGGGGATATTTGACACCGATAAACTCATCTTT
CALGDPPWVYWGIFDTDKLIF
>TRDV1|few|TRDD3|TRDJ1
TGTGCTCTTGGGGAACTCCAGCCCTGGGGGTACCCGTACACCGATAAACTCATCTTT
CALGELQPWGYPYTDKLIF
>TRDV1|-|-|TRDJ1
TGTGCTCTTGGGGCGGCAACGGACCTCGTTCGGATCCGGTACACCGATAAACTCATCTTT
CALGAATDLVRIRYTDKLIF
>TRDV1|-|-|TRDJ1
TGTGCTCTTGGGGAATTCAACGGGTGGTGGGGAACCGATAAACTCATCTTT
CALGEFNGWWGTDKLIF
>TRDV1|-|TRDD3|TRDJ1
TGTGCTCTTGGGGAACGGGGCGGCTGGGGGATACTCGGCGATAAACTCATCTTT
CALGERGGWGILGDKLIF
>TRDV1|-|-|TRDJ1
TGTGCTCTTGGGGAACCGGCTTGGGGGTACACCGATAAACTCATCTTT
CALGEPAWGYTDKLIF
>TRDV1|-|TRDD3|TRDJ1
TGTGCTCTTGGGAAAGAACTCGGGGGAACACTGGGGGATATGTCCGATAAACTCATCTTT
CALGKELGGTLGDMSDKLIF
>TRDV1|few|-|TRDJ2
TGTGCTCTTGGGGGGCCCTTCCTACGACCCTTACTGGGGGACGCTTTGACAGCACAACTCTTCTTT
CALGGPFLRPLLGDALTAQLFF
>TRDV1|-|TRDD3|TRDJ1
TGTGCTCTTGGGGAAAGAGGGCGTATCTACGCCTACATGGGGATACGGCCCTACACCGATAAACTCATCTTT
CALGERGRIYAYMGIRPYTDKLIF
>TRAV29/DV5|many|-|TRDJ1
TGTGCCCTGACTTACACCGATAAACTCATCTTT
CALTYTDKLIF
>TRDV1|few|TRDD3|TRDJ1
TGTGCTCTTGGGGAACGGGGCGTGTACTGGGGGATCGGCGATAAACTCATCTTT
CALGERGVYWGIGDKLIF
>TRDV1|-|TRDD3|TRDJ1
TGTGCTCTTGGGGAACTCCGAGCTGGGTCGCTGGGGGAGGGCACCGATAAACTCATCTTT
CALGELRAGSLGEGTDKLIF
>TRDV1|few|-|TRDJ1
TGTGCTCTTGGTTCCCCCTCGGTACTGGGTGGACCCACCGATAAACTCATCTTT
CALGSPSVLGGPTDKLIF
>TRDV2|-|TRDD3|TRDJ1
TGTGCCTGTGACAAACATGTCCGGGGGATACGGGAACTCATCTTT
CACDKHVRGIRELIF
>TRDV1|few|TRDD3|TRDJ1
TGTGCTCTTGGGGAACTCCCGTCACCTTCCCCAAAGGCCGACTGGGGGATATTGTGGTATGGCGATAGACTCATCTTT
CALGELPSPSPKADWGILWYGDRLIF
>TRDV3|few|-|TRDJ1
TGTGCCCTTCAAAATCTGATCGATAAACTCATCTTT
CALQNLIDKLIF
>TRDV1|few|TRDD2|TRDJ1
TGTGCTCTTGGGGACCCCCTTCCTACGAGGAGGGTCTTTGATAAACTCATCTTT
CALGDPLPTRRVFDKLIF
>TRDV2|medium-sized|TRDD3|TRDJ1
TGTGCCTGTGACACTTCGAAAAACGTACTGGGGGACACCGATAAACTCATCTTT
CACDTSKNVLGDTDKLIF
>TRDV1|few|-|TRDJ1
TGTGCTCTTGGGGAATTTGGTTTGGGTGATACCGATAAACTCATCTTT
CALGEFGLGDTDKLIF
>TRDV1|-|-|TRDJ1
TGTGCTCTTGGGGAACTATCTCCACCTTCCTCGGTTGCACTGGGGGCTCCACCGTACACCGATAAACTCATCTTT
CALGELSPPSSVALGAPPYTDKLIF
>TRDV1|few|TRDD3|TRDJ1
TGTGCTCTTGGGGAACTCCCCGGCCTCCTCCCCTCTACTGGGGGTCCGTACACCGATAAACTCATCTTT
CALGELPGLLPSTGGPYTDKLIF
>TRDV1|few|TRDD3|TRDJ1
TGTGCTCTTGGGGAACTCCCTACAAACTGGGGGATACGCCCTTTACTCATCTTT
CALGELPTNWGIRPLLIF
>TRDV1|few|-|TRDJ1
TGTGCTCTTGGCCTTCCGAGTGATAAACTCATCTTT
CALGLPSDKLIF
>TRDV1|few|TRDD3|TRDJ1
TGTGCTCTTGGGGAAGACCCTACGTGTCTGGGGGAAAGGAGTGGGTACACCGATAAACTCATCTTT
CALGEDPTCLGERSGYTDKLIF
>TRDV1|few|-|TRDJ1
TGTGCTCTTGGGGAACCCCCTACAGGAGGGATCCCCCTCACCGATAAACTCATCTTT
CALGEPPTGGIPLTDKLIF
>TRDV1|few|-|TRDJ2
TGTGCTCTTGGGGAACTATTATTTCGAAATAGGTATAAAACCTCAATCCGTACTGGGGACTTATCTACTTTGACAGCACAACTCTTCTTT
CALGELLFRNRYKTSIRTGDLSTLTAQLFF
>TRDV1|few|-|TRDJ1
TGTGCTCTTGGGGACACCACTGCCTTCCTATCTTGGGGGATTGGGGCCATCGGCGATAAACTCATCTTT
CALGDTTAFLSWGIGAIGDKLIF
>TRDV1|-|TRDD3|TRDJ1
TGTGCTCTTGGGGAACTGCGCCTACAATGGGGGATACAAACCCCTTACGACGATAAACTCATCTTT
CALGELRLQWGIQTPYDDKLIF
>TRDV1|-|TRDD3|TRDJ1
TGTGCTCTTGGGGAACGAATTCACTGGGGGAGATACACCGATAAACTCATCTTT
CALGERIHWGRYTDKLIF
>TRDV1|-|-|TRDJ1
TGTGCTCTTGGTGAACTAGGTTGGGGCACCGAGGCGGCCGATAAACTCATCTTT
CALGELGWGTEAADKLIF
>TRDV1|few|TRDD3|TRDJ1
TGTGCTCTTGGGAAGCCCCCTACCCCCCTTGTTACTGGGGGATACTGCCAGTACACCGATAAACTCATCTTT
CALGKPPTPLVTGGYCQYTDKLIF
>TRDV1|-|TRDD3|TRDJ1
TGTGCTCTTGGGGAACGGCATCGTATCTCGAAGTGTGCTGGGGGCCCCGCGTACACCGATAAACTCATCTTT
CALGERHRISKCAGGPAYTDKLIF
>TRDV1|-|-|TRDJ1
TGTGCTCTTGGGGAAGTGTGGGGCGACACCGATAAACTCATCTTT
CALGEVWGDTDKLIF
>TRDV1|few|TRDD3|TRDJ1
TGTGCTCTTGGGGGTATCCCAGCTGGGGGATACAGGGAAGCTTTTTACACCGATAAACTCATCTTT
CALGGIPAGGYREAFYTDKLIF
>TRDV1|-|TRDD3|TRDJ1
TGTGCTCTTGGGGGTACCCGGCCGTATGGGGGAACGGATAAACTCATCTTT
CALGGTRPYGGTDKLIF
>TRDV1|-|TRDD3|TRDJ1
TGTGCTCTTGGGGAACTTTGGGGGATCCGCCTCCACTATAGGTACACCGATAAACTCATCTTT
CALGELWGIRLHYRYTDKLIF